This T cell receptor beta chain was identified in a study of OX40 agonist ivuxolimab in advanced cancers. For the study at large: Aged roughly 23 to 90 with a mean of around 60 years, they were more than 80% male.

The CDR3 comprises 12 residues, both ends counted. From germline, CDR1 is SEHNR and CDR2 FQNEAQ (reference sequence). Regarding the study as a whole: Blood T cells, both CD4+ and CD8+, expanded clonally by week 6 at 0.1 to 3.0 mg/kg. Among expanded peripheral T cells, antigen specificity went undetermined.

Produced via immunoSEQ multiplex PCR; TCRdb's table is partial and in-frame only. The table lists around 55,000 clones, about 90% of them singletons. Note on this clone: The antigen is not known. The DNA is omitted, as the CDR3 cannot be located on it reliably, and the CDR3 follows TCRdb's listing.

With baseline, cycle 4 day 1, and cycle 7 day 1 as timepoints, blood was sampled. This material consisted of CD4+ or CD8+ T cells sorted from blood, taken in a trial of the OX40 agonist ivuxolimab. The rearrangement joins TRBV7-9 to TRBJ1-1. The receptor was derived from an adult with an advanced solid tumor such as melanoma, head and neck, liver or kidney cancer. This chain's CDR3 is CASSFGEGGAFF.